This T cell receptor (beta chain) was documented in a study of long-term antiretroviral therapy in people with HIV. Study findings and constraints: Pre-ART clonal expansions dominated every time point's repertoire.

Looked up from germline, CDR1 is SNHLY and CDR2 is FYNNEI. CDR3 size: 15 residues. Trimming pared 3 bases from V and 0 bases from J, leaving 12 bases between. Samples were assayed with immunoSEQ v3.0 at survey level. The protocol was immunoSEQ multiplex PCR, while the TCRdb copy is restricted to in-frame clones and leaves out a portion. Of about 35,000 clones listed, roughly 85% were seen once; the top ten hold about 10%. For this clone: What it recognizes is unknown.

The TCR was taken from a young man with HIV. The V call is TRBV2, the J call TRBJ2-7; D perhaps matches TRBD1 (5 bases). Material: unsorted PBMCs, obtained 2.2 years after starting antiretroviral therapy. DNA for the CDR3: TGTGCCAGCAGTGAGTACAGGCCAAGCTCCTACGAGCAGTACTTC. Amino acids: CASSEYRPSSYEQYF.